These T cell receptor beta chains were read from a single sample in a study of T cells expressing NK-cell markers. From its re-call of the 5' RACE reads, TCRdb lists each CDR3 protein once, without DNA. This table holds roughly 150,000 distinct CDR3 sequences. The source material was blood T cells: a sorted CD56 or NKG2C T cell subset, CD4+ or CD8+ T cells, or bulk PBMC T cells (not recorded which). The receptors were sampled from a man aged 18 to 69 in good health. Each CDR3 is given with its conserved first and last residue. Each record gives: J gene, V gene, CDR3 protein.

J: TRBJ2-3; V: TRBV20-1; CDR3: CSAREGPRREARDTQYF
J: TRBJ2-5; V: TRBV7-6; CDR3: CASSPRLFWETQYF
J: TRBJ2-7; V: TRBV6-2/TRBV6-3; CDR3: CASSSYRVSSYEQYF
J: TRBJ2-3; V: TRBV6-1; CDR3: CASRQGVTDTQYF
J: TRBJ1-1; V: TRBV7-6; CDR3: CASSLTGSAEAFF
J: TRBJ1-1; V: TRBV28; CDR3: CASSPHRVRNTEAFF
J: TRBJ2-2; V: TRBV5-1; CDR3: CASSFIGGASAAGELFF
J: TRBJ1-2; V: TRBV12-3/TRBV12-4; CDR3: CASSLARGQLGYTF
J: TRBJ2-3; V: TRBV5-1; CDR3: CASSLTGGEGDTQYF
J: TRBJ1-4; V: TRBV7-9; CDR3: CASSSGPGEKLFF
J: TRBJ1-5; V: TRBV19; CDR3: CASSMGPNQPQHF
J: TRBJ2-7; V: TRBV18; CDR3: CASSPGGVLYEQYF
J: TRBJ2-7; V: TRBV6-5; CDR3: CASGDSTYEQYF
J: TRBJ2-1; V: TRBV3-1; CDR3: CASSRRDRRPGNEQFF
J: TRBJ2-6; V: TRBV6-1; CDR3: CASSPGTGIGANVLTF
J: TRBJ2-6; V: TRBV7-2; CDR3: CASSTRDNSGANVLTF
J: TRBJ2-3; V: TRBV7-2; CDR3: CASSLAYRTDTQYF
J: TRBJ2-1; V: TRBV7-9; CDR3: CASSSVASGGYNEQFF
J: TRBJ1-6; V: TRBV3-1; CDR3: CASSQVDPGGSYNSPLHF
J: TRBJ2-1; V: TRBV6-2/TRBV6-3; CDR3: CASNRGLSGDEQFF
J: TRBJ2-1; V: TRBV7-3; CDR3: CASSSTPGNDEQFF
J: TRBJ1-5; V: TRBV12-3/TRBV12-4; CDR3: CASSPDRGFGQPQHF
J: TRBJ2-1; V: TRBV4-1; CDR3: CASSQGLAANNEQFF
J: TRBJ1-2; V: TRBV13; CDR3: CASSLGQGGGYTF
J: TRBJ2-1; V: TRBV5-1; CDR3: CASSQRDRGIVEQFF
J: TRBJ1-5; V: TRBV5-1; CDR3: CASSSRSSNQPQHF
J: TRBJ2-7; V: TRBV27; CDR3: CASSILAGGGYEQYF
J: TRBJ1-5; V: TRBV12-3/TRBV12-4; CDR3: CASSPDRGPFNWPQHF
J: TRBJ2-3; V: TRBV27; CDR3: CASKFGGDSEYF
J: TRBJ2-1; V: TRBV7-9; CDR3: CASSEGTGSYNEQFF
J: TRBJ2-2; V: TRBV7-6; CDR3: CASSLDMQSNTGELFF
J: TRBJ2-7; V: TRBV6-6; CDR3: CASIGGSPYEQYF
J: TRBJ1-1; V: TRBV9; CDR3: CASSVDGGGAEAFF